This TCR beta chain was recovered during a study of blood T cell repertoires in COVID-19. Assay used: immunoSEQ multiplex PCR; TCRdb lists only in-frame clones, some missing. The sample carries approximately 220,000 clones, over 80% recorded once. The V end was cut by 5 bases, the J end by 2 bases, with 4 bases between. Per germline, CDR1 MNHEY and CDR2 SVGEGT. The CDR3 is 12 residues long. The clonotype originates from a man aged 40-55 years with acute or convalescent COVID-19. The V and J genes are TRBV6-2 or TRBV6-3 and TRBJ1-5, with no clear D. Material: peripheral blood. The DNA of the CDR3 is TGTGCCAGCAGTGAGGGCAATCAGCCCCAGCATTTT. Its protein is CASSEGNQPQHF.